The source of this T cell receptor (beta chain) is a study of post-analysis software for immune sequencing data. A word on this clonotype: Its antigen is unknown.

TCR beta cDNA libraries had unique molecular identifiers. TCRdb re-called the PCR reads with MiXCR, one entry per CDR3 protein. The table includes over 700,000 distinct CDR3 sequences, roughly 30% detected once. With V trimmed by 6 bases and J by 3 bases, 2 bases remained unmatched. CDR1 MDHEN and CDR2 SYDVKM come from the germline V gene. The length of the CDR3 is 14 residues. General study results and limits: Patients had higher frequencies than controls of roughly 5 TRBV segments, including TRBV5-6, TRBV5-1 and TRBV20-1.

This TCR derives from a girl aged 5-17 years with multiple sclerosis. The chain links TRBV28 to TRBJ1-2, with 12 bases aligning to TRBD1. The sample was blood. CDR3 DNA: TGTGCCAGCAGGGGACAGGGGGCAGACTATGGCTACACCTTC. It encodes CASRGQGADYGYTF.